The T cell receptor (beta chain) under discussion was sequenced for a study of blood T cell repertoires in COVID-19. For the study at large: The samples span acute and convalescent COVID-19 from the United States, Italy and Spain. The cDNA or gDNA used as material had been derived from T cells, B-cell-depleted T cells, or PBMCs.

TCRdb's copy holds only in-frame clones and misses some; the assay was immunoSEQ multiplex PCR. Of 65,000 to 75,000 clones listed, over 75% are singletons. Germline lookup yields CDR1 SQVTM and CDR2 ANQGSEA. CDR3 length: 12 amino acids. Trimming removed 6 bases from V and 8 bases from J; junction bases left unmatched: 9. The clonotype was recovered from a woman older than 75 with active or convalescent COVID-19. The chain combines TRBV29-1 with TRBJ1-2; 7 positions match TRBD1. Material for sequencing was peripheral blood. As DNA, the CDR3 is TGCAGCGTGGGGGACAGAGCTATGGGCTACACCTTC. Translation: CSVGDRAMGYTF.